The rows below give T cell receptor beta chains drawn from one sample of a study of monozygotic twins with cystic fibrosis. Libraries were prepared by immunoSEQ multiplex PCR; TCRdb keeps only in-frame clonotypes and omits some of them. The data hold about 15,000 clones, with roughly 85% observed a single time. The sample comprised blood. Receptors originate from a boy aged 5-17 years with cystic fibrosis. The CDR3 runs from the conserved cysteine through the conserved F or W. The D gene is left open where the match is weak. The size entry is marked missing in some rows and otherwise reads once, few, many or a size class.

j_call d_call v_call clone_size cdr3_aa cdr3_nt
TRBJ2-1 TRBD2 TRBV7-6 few CASSLRAGGFEQFF TGTGCCAGCAGCTTAAGGGCGGGAGGGTTTGAGCAGTTCTTC
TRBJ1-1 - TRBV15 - CATSSFRTDNTEAFF TGTGCCACCAGCAGCTTCCGGACAGATAACACTGAAGCTTTCTTT
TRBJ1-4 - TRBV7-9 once CASSSGPTNEKLFF TGTGCCAGCAGCTCGGGGCCAACTAATGAAAAACTGTTTTTT
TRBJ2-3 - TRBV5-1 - CASSLQRGPTDTQYF TGCGCCAGCAGCTTACAACGGGGGCCCACAGATACGCAGTATTTT
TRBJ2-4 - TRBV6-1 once CASTMDRKNIQYF TGTGCCAGCACTATGGACAGAAAAAACATTCAGTACTTC
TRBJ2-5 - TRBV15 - CATSRDREETQYF TGTGCCACCAGCAGAGACAGGGAAGAGACCCAGTACTTC
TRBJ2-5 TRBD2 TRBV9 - CASSPRTSQETQYF TGTGCCAGCAGCCCGAGGACTAGTCAAGAGACCCAGTACTTC
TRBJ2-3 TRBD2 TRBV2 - CASSPKERGRDTQYF TGTGCCAGCAGCCCCAAGGAGCGGGGGAGAGATACGCAGTATTTT
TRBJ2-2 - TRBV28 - CASSSSRALTGELFF TGTGCCAGCAGTTCCTCAAGGGCGCTGACCGGGGAGCTGTTTTTT
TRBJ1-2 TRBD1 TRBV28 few CASIPGQFQSYGYTF TGTGCCAGCATTCCGGGACAGTTTCAGTCGTATGGCTACACCTTC
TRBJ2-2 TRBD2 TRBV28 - CASGWTSGRVNTGELFF TGTGCCAGCGGATGGACTAGCGGGAGGGTAAACACCGGGGAGCTGTTTTTT
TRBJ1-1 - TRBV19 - CASSIDLGTEAFF TGTGCCAGTAGTATAGATCTGGGAACTGAAGCTTTCTTT
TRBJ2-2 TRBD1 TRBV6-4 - CASSVFPGGEELFF TGTGCCAGCAGTGTGTTCCCAGGGGGTGAGGAGCTGTTTTTT
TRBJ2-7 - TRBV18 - CASSPLGGTDYEQYF TGTGCCAGCTCACCATTGGGGGGAACAGACTACGAGCAGTACTTC
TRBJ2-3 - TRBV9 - CASSVRDGKDTQYF TGTGCCAGCAGCGTACGGGACGGTAAGGATACGCAGTATTTT
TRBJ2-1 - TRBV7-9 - CASSPWGEQFF TGTGCCAGCAGCCCGTGGGGTGAGCAGTTCTTC
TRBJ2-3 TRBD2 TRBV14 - CASSPGLAPPDTQYF TGTGCCAGCAGTCCCGGACTAGCGCCCCCAGATACGCAGTATTTT
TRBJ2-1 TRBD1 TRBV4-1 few CASSLSGLGQNNEQFF TGCGCCAGCAGCCTTAGTGGCCTGGGACAGAACAATGAGCAGTTCTTC
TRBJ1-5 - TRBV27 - CASSLLGGESSNQPQHF TGTGCCAGCAGTTTACTGGGTGGCGAGTCTAGCAATCAGCCCCAGCATTTT
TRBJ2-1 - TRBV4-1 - CASSQLQGVGVNEQFF TGCGCCAGCAGCCAACTACAAGGGGTAGGAGTCAATGAGCAGTTCTTC
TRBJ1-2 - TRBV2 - CASSSGPDGYTF TGTGCCAGCAGTAGTGGGCCGGATGGCTACACCTTC
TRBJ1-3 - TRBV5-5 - CASSLEVQSGNTIYF TGTGCCAGCAGCTTGGAGGTCCAATCTGGAAACACCATATATTTT
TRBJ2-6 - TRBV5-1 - CASSLEGGHRLSGANVLTF TGCGCCAGCAGCTTGGAAGGAGGCCACAGGCTCTCTGGGGCCAACGTCCTGACTTTC
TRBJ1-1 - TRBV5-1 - CASSLPGMGTEAFF TGCGCCAGCAGCTTGCCAGGGATGGGCACTGAAGCTTTCTTT
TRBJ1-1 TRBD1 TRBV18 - CASSAGTGVPLMNTEAFF TGTGCCAGCTCAGCCGGGACAGGGGTTCCACTAATGAACACTGAAGCTTTCTTT
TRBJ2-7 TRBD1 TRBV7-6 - CASSLGTGSDEQYF TGTGCCAGCAGCTTGGGGACAGGGAGTGACGAGCAGTACTTC
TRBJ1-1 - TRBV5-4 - CASSLIWQGNTEAFF TGTGCCAGCAGCTTGATTTGGCAGGGAAACACTGAAGCTTTCTTT
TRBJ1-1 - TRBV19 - CASSDRNTEAFF TGTGCCAGTTCGGACAGGAACACTGAAGCTTTCTTT
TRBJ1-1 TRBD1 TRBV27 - CASSLDRGSTEAFF TGTGCCAGCAGTTTGGACAGGGGGTCAACTGAAGCTTTCTTT
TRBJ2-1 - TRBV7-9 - CASSLPGSSYNEQFF TGTGCCAGCAGCTTACCCGGGAGCTCCTACAATGAGCAGTTCTTC
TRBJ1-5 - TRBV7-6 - CASSFFFGGRKDRNQPQHF TGTGCCAGCAGCTTCTTTTTTGGCGGCAGGAAAGATCGCAATCAGCCCCAGCATTTT
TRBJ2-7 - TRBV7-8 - CASSLSRGSTYEQYF TGTGCCAGCAGCTTATCTCGCGGATCGACCTACGAGCAGTACTTC
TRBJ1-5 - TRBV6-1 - CASYDRYRQPQHF TGTGCCAGCTATGACAGGTATCGTCAGCCCCAGCATTTT
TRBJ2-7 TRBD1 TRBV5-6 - CASSRTGRGEQYF TGTGCCAGCAGCAGGACAGGGCGAGGCGAGCAGTACTTC
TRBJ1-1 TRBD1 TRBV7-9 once CASSYGQGRNTEAFF TGTGCCAGCAGCTATGGACAGGGGAGGAACACTGAAGCTTTCTTT
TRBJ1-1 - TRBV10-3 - CAISEFGLRTEAFF TGTGCCATCAGTGAGTTCGGACTGAGGACTGAAGCTTTCTTT
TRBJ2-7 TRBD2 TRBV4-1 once CASSPGLLRTASGSYEQYF TGCGCCAGCAGCCCCGGTCTCCTCCGGACGGCTAGCGGGAGCTACGAGCAGTACTTC
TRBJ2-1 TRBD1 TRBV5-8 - CASSFGTGNNEQFF TGTGCCAGCAGCTTCGGGACAGGGAACAATGAGCAGTTCTTC
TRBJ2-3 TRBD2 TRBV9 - CASSASGRADTQYF TGTGCCAGCAGCGCAAGCGGGAGGGCAGATACGCAGTATTTT
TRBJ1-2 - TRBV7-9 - CASSLGTEYGYTF TGTGCCAGCAGCTTAGGGACAGAGTATGGCTACACCTTC
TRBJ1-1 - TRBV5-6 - CASSADIRGTEAFF TGTGCCAGCAGCGCGGACATAAGGGGCACTGAAGCTTTCTTT
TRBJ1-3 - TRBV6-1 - CASRFLRGSGDTIYF TGTGCCAGCCGCTTTTTGAGGGGGTCGGGGGACACCATATATTTT
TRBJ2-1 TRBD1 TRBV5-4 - CASRTGTGSYNEQFF TGTGCCAGCAGGACCGGGACAGGAAGCTACAATGAGCAGTTCTTC
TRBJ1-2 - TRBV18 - CASSPGTLAYTF TGTGCCAGCTCACCAGGGACACTTGCCTACACCTTC
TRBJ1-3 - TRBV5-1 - CASSLGPNSGNTIYF TGCGCCAGCAGCTTGGGACCGAACTCTGGAAACACCATATATTTT
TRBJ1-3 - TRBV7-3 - CASSLALGSGNTIYF TGTGCCAGCAGCTTAGCCCTGGGCTCTGGAAACACCATATATTTT
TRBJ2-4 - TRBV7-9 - CASSLDATENIQYF TGTGCCAGCAGCTTAGATGCGACAGAAAACATTCAGTACTTC
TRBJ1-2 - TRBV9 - CASSQGLGGYTF TGTGCCAGCAGCCAAGGACTGGGTGGCTACACCTTC
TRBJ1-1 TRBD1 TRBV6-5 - CASSIHRGPTEAFF TGTGCCAGCAGTATACACAGGGGCCCCACTGAAGCTTTCTTT
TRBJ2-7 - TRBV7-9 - CASSLATASYEQYF TGTGCCAGCAGCTTAGCCACTGCCTCCTACGAGCAGTACTTC
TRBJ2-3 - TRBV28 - CASSSSPGGTQYF TGTGCCAGCAGTTCCTCTCCGGGTGGCACGCAGTATTTT
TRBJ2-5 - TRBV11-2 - CASSRGQETQYF TGTGCCAGCAGCAGGGGGCAAGAGACCCAGTACTTC
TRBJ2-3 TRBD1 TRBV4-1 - CASSRLGGQGSDTQYF TGCGCCAGCAGCCGGCTTGGGGGACAGGGGTCAGATACGCAGTATTTT
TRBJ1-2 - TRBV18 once CASSPGSRDPNYGYTF TGTGCCAGCTCACCAGGTTCTAGAGATCCTAACTATGGCTACACCTTC
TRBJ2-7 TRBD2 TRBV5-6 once CASSSQRDFYEQYF TGTGCCAGCAGCTCCCAGCGGGATTTCTACGAGCAGTACTTC
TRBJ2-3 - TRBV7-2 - CASSLADTQYF TGTGCCAGCAGCTTGGCAGATACGCAGTATTTT
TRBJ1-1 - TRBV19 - CASSIRIRDTEAFF TGTGCCAGTAGTATTCGAATCAGGGACACCGAAGCTTTCTTT
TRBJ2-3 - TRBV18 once CASSQGSTDTQYF TGTGCCAGCTCACAGGGGAGCACAGATACGCAGTATTTT
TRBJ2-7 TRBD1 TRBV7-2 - CASSLGPAGQVNYEQYF TGTGCCAGCAGCTTAGGCCCGGCCGGACAGGTTAACTACGAGCAGTACTTC
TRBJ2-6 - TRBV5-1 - CASRGGANVLTF TGCGCCAGCAGGGGTGGGGCCAACGTCCTGACTTTC